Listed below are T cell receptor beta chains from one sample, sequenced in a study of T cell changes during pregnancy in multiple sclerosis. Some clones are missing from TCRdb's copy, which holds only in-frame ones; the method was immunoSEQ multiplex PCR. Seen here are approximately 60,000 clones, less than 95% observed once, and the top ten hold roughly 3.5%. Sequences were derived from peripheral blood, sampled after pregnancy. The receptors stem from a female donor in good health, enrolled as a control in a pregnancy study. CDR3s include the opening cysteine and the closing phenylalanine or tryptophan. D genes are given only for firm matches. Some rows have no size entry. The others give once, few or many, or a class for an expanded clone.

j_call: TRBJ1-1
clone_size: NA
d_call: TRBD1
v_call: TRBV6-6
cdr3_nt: TGTGCCAGCAGTTATCGGACAGGGTATACTGAAGCTTTCTTT
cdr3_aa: CASSYRTGYTEAFF

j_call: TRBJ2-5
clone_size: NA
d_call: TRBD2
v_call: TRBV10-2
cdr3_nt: TGCGCCAGCAGTGAGCCGGGACTACAAGAGACCCAGTACTTC
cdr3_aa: CASSEPGLQETQYF

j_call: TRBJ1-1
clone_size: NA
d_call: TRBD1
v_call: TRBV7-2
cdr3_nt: TGTGCCAGCAGCTCAAGGACAGGGGCAGCTGTTGAAGCTTTCTTT
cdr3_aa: CASSSRTGAAVEAFF

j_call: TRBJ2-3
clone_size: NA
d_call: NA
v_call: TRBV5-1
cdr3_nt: TGCGCCAGCAGCTTGGAAGGGGGAAATACGCAGTATTTT
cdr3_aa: CASSLEGGNTQYF

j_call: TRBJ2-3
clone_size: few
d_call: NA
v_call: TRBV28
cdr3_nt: TGTGCCAGCAGTTTTGGTAGTCGAGCGCAGTATTTT
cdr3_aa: CASSFGSRAQYF

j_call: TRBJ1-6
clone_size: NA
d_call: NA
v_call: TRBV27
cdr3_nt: TGTGCCAGCAGGCCCTCACAGGGTGCGTATTCACCCCTCCACTTT
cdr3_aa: CASRPSQGAYSPLHF

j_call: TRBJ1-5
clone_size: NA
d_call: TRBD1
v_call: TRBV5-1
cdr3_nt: TGCGCCAGCAGCCAGACAGGGAGGAGCGATCAGCCCCAGCATTTT
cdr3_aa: CASSQTGRSDQPQHF

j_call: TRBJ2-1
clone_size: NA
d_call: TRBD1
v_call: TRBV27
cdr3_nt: TGTGCCAGCAGTTTGAGATCCGGCAGGGGGCGTAGGGACAATGAGCAGTTCTTC
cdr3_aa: CASSLRSGRGRRDNEQFF

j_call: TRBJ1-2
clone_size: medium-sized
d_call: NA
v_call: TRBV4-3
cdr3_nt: TGCGCCAGCAGCCCCGCGACAGATAACTATGGCTACACCTTC
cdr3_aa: CASSPATDNYGYTF

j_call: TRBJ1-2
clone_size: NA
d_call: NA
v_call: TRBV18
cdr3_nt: TGTGCCAGCTCACCCTCGTTTGGGCGGGGTGGCTATGGCTACACCTTC
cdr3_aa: CASSPSFGRGGYGYTF

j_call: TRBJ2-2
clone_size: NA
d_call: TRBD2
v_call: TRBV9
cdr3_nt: TGTGCCAGCAGCCCGAGACTAGCGTTTGCCGGGGAGCTGTTTTTT
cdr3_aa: CASSPRLAFAGELFF

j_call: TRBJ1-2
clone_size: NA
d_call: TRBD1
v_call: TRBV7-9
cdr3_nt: TGTGCCAGCAGCTTAGAGGGCAGGGGGGCCTATGGCTACACCTTC
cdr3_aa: CASSLEGRGAYGYTF

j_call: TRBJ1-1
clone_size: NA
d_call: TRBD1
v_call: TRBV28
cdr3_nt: TGTGCCAGCAGTATCGGGACAGTGCGTCAAGCTTTCTTT
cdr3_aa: CASSIGTVRQAFF

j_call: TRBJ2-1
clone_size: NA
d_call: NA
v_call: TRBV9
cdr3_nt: TGTGCCAGCAGCAGGTCAGGTACTGGTCGGGGAGGCTCCTACAATGAGCAGTTCTTC
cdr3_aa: CASSRSGTGRGGSYNEQFF

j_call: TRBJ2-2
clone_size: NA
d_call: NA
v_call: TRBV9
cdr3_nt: TGTGCCAGCAGCGCATGGACAGAGGGGACCGGGGAGCTGTTTTTT
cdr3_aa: CASSAWTEGTGELFF

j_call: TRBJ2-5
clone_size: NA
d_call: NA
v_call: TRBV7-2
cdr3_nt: TGTGCCAGCAGCCCCCGGAGGACCCAAGAGACCCAGTACTTC
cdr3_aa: CASSPRRTQETQYF

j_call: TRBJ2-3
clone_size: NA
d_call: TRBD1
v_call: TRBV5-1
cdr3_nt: TGCGCCAGCAGCTTGGATCAGGGGGCTACAGATACGCAGTATTTT
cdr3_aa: CASSLDQGATDTQYF

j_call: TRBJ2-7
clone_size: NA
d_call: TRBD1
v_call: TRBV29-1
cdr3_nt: TGCAGCGTTGAGGACAGGGGGCGAGATAATTTTCTGTACTTC
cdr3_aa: CSVEDRGRDNFLYF

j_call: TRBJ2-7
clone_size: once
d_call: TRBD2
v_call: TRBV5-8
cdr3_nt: TGTGCCAGCAGCTCACGCCCGGGGGGCTACGAGCAGTACTTC
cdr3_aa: CASSSRPGGYEQYF

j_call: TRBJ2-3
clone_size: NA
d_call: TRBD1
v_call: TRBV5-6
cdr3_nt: TGTGCCAGCAGCTCCCTGACAGGGGTCTACACAGATACGCAGTATTTT
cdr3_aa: CASSSLTGVYTDTQYF

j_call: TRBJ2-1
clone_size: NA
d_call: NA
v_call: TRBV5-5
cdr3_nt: TGTGCCAGCAGCTTACTCAACAATGAGCAGTTCTTC
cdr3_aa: CASSLLNNEQFF

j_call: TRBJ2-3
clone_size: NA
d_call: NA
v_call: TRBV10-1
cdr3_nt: TGCGCCAGCAAGGGACACACTAGCACAGATACGCAGTATTTT
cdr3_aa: CASKGHTSTDTQYF

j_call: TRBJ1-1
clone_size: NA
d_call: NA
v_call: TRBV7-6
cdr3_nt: TGTGCCAGCAGCTTAGGGCAAAACACTGAAGCTTTCTTT
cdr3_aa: CASSLGQNTEAFF

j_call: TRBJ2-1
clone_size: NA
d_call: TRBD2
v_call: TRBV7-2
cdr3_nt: TGTGCCAGCAGCTTAGGACTAGCGGGAGGGCCATATGAGCAGTTCTTC
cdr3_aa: CASSLGLAGGPYEQFF

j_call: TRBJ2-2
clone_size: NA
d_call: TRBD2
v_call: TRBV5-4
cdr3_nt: TGTGCCAGCAGCTTGGCGTTCCCGGGACTAGCGGGAGTCGCCGGGGAGCTGTTTTTT
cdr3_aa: CASSLAFPGLAGVAGELFF

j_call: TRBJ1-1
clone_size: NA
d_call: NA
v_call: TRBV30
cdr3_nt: TGTGCCTGGGGTGAGTCTCCAGCGGCTGAAGCTTTCTTT
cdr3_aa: CAWGESPAAEAFF

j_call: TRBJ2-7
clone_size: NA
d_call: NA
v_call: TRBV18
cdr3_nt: TGTGCCAGCTCAGCCTCGCAGGGAGGCTACGAGCAGTACTTC
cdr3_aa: CASSASQGGYEQYF

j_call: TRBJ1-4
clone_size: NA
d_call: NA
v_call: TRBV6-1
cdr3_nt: TGTGCCACCGTCCAGGAGGTGGGGGCTGAAAAACTGTTTTTT
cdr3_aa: CATVQEVGAEKLFF

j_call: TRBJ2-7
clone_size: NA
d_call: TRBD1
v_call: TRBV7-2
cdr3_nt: TGTGCCAGCAGCTCCTACCCGCCGGGACAGGGTTTCAACGAGCAGTACTTC
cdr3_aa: CASSSYPPGQGFNEQYF

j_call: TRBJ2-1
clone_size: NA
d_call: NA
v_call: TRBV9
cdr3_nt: TGTGCCAGCAGCGCCTTTCAGAAGAACAATGAGCAGTTCTTC
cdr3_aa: CASSAFQKNNEQFF

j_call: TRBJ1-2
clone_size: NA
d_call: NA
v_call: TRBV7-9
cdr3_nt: TGTGCCAGCAGCTTTGGAAGGGGTAACTATGGCTACACCTTC
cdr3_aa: CASSFGRGNYGYTF

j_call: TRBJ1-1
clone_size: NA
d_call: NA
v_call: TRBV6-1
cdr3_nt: TGTGCCAGCAGTGAACAATATTCGAGCACTGAAGCTTTCTTT
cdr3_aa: CASSEQYSSTEAFF

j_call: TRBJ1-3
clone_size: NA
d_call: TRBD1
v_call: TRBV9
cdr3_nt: TGTGCCAGCAGCCTCCGGGACAGCTCTGGAAACACCATATATTTT
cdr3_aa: CASSLRDSSGNTIYF

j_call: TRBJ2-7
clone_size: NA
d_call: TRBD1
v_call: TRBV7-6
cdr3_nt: TGTGCCAGCAGCTTGCGACAGGGTGCGGGTGGGGCCTACGAGCAGTACTTC
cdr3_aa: CASSLRQGAGGAYEQYF

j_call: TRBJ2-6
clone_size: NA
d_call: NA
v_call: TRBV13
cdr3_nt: TGTGCCAGCAGCCCAATAATGCGCTCTGGGGCCAACGTCCTGACTTTC
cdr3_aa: CASSPIMRSGANVLTF